This T cell receptor beta chain came from a study of blood T cell repertoires in COVID-19. Overall study context: T cells, B-cell-depleted T cells, or PBMCs provided the cDNA or gDNA that served as material.

How the authors handled the data: Reference gene primer amplification in the assay estimated nucleated cell counts. Method: immunoSEQ multiplex PCR; TCRdb's copy keeps in-frame clones and lacks some. The V and J calls and the clone size are those of that table, but D and trimming were determined from the DNA. The sample gives 270,000 or so clones, about four fifths of which show up once; around 3.6% is in the top ten. The CDR3 length is 14 residues. The germline CDR1 and CDR2 sequences are SEHNR and FQNEAQ (reference sequence). The ends were cut back, 5 bases at V and 1 base at J, with 11 bases in the middle.

Specimen: PBMCs or T cells enriched from blood (not recorded which). The chain has TRBV7-9 and TRBJ1-2, with a weak D call TRBD1 (5 bases). This sequence originates from a middle-aged man who had recovered from COVID-19. CDR3 in DNA: TGTGCCAGCAGCCTAGTAGGGGATAACTATGGCTACACCTTC. Translated, it gives CASSLVGDNYGYTF.